The present T cell receptor beta chain was sequenced within a study of breast tumors, draining lymph nodes, adjacent tissues. V gave up 1 base and J gave up 7 bases, with 14 bases separating them. This CDR3 spans 16 amino acids. CDR1 and CDR2 from the germline V gene are SGHTA and FQGNSA. Breast cancer patients provided tissue from their axillary draining lymph nodes. This clonotype has at least ten counts. One entry per CDR3 protein results from TCRdb running MiXCR on the multiplex PCR reads. Counted here are about 140,000 distinct CDR3 sequences, 30% to 35% occurring once; the ten biggest clones make up about 2.5%.

Sequencing was done on a sample of axillary lymph node tissue. The V and J genes are TRBV7-2 and TRBJ1-6; the D gene is possibly TRBD1 (6 bases). The sequence came from a female donor with breast cancer. Some clones in this sample may be carry-over from other donors' samples. In DNA form, the CDR3 reads TGTGCCAGCAGCTTAGGGGTGGGGACACGGAATTCACCCCTCCACTTT. It is translated as CASSLGVGTRNSPLHF.